These 7 T cell receptor beta chains were sequenced from one sample in a study of blood T cell repertoires in COVID-19. The protocol was immunoSEQ multiplex PCR, while the TCRdb copy is restricted to in-frame clones and leaves out a portion. The table has a few hundred thousand clones, roughly nine tenths seen once; the top ten hold under 4.5%. Sequencing was done on a sample of peripheral blood. These receptor sequences come from a man in his 60s who had recovered from COVID-19.

This clone was picked up a small number of times. The chain uses TRBV6-5 and TRBJ2-7; 9 bases agree with TRBD1. Germline-derived CDR1 and CDR2 are MNHEY and SVGAGI. Trimming removed 6 bases from V and 3 bases from J; junction bases left unmatched: 9. This CDR3 spans 15 amino acids. The CDR3 region has the DNA TGTGCCAGCAGGATAAGGGGACAGGGAGGCTACGAGCAGTACTTC. Amino acid sequence: CASRIRGQGGYEQYF.

As for this clone: Other DNA sequences from this sample encode an identical CDR3 as well. The chain combines TRBV5-1 with TRBJ1-1, with D perhaps matching TRBD1 (5 bases). Looked up from germline, CDR1 is SGHRS and CDR2 is YFSETQ. V lost 1 base, J lost 3 bases, and 10 bases lay in between. This CDR3 has 14 residues. The CDR3 sequence is CASSLTGTHTEAFF. As DNA, the CDR3 is TGCGCCAGCAGCTTGACAGGTACCCACACTGAAGCTTTCTTT.

The V gene is TRBV2, the J gene TRBJ1-1, with 9 nucleotides matching TRBD1. The CDR3 has 15 residues. Trimming removed 6 bases from V and 4 bases from J; junction bases left unmatched: 9. CDR1 and CDR2 from the germline V gene are SNHLY and FYNNEI. The CDR3, as DNA: TGTGCCAGCAGCAGCATGGGACAGGGCAGCACTGAAGCTTTCTTT. Translated, it gives CASSSMGQGSTEAFF.

The chain links TRBV19 to TRBJ1-4; D not certain. Germline V gives CDR1 LNHDA, CDR2 SQIVND (reference sequence). This CDR3 is built from 15 residues. The V end was cut by 4 bases, the J end by 4 bases, with 13 bases between. The CDR3 is CASSNRPAGNEKLFF. As DNA, the CDR3 is TGTGCCAGTAGTAACCGACCCGCGGGTAATGAAAAACTGTTTTTT. Combining the CDR3 with reference TRBV19 and TRBJ1-4 gives the whole variable domain DGGITQSPKYLFRKEGQNVTLSCEQNLNHDAMYWYRQDPGQGLRLIYYSQIVNDFQKGDIAEGYSVSREKKESFPLTVTSAQKNPTAFYLCASSNRPAGNEKLFFGSGTQLSVL.

The chain has TRBV7-9 and TRBJ1-6; 9 bases agree with TRBD1. The CDR3 has 13 amino acids. The germline V gene encodes CDR1 SEHNR and CDR2 FQNEAQ (reference sequence). Germline trimming cut 6 bases from V and 8 bases from J; bases unmatched to any gene: 2. The CDR3 DNA sequence: TGTGCCAGCAGTCGGACAGGGGATTCACCCCTCCACTTT. Its protein is CASSRTGDSPLHF.

This clone came up a few times. V is TRBV4-1 and J is TRBJ1-5; possibly TRBD1 for D (5 bases). The CDR3 extends over 14 amino acids. Trimming took 2 bases from V and 2 from J, leaving 7 bases between them. The germline CDR1 and CDR2 sequences are MGHRA and YSYEKL. In nucleotides, the CDR3 is TGCGCCAGCAGCCAACGGGGGGGCAATCAGCCCCAGCATTTT. Translation gives CASSQRGGNQPQHF.

The table lists this clone with a few counts. CDR3 DNA: TGTGCCACCAGCAGAGGGGGGGAGCGGTTTCCCTACGAGCAGTACTTC. Amino acids: CATSRGGERFPYEQYF. This chain joins TRBV15 and TRBJ2-7, with D possibly TRBD2 on 6 matching bases. This CDR3 spans 16 amino acids. Per germline, CDR1 LNHNV and CDR2 YYDKDF (reference sequence). V lost 1 base and J 2 bases, leaving 15 bases between the germline ends.